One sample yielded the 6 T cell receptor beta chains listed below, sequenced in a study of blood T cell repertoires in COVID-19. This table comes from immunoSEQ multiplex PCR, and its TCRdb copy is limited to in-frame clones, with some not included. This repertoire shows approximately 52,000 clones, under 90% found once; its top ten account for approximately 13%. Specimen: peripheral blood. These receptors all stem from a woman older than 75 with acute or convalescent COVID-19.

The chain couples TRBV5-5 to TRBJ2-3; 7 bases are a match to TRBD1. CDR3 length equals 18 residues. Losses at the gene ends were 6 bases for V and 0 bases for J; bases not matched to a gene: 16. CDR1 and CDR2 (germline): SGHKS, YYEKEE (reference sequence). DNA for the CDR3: TGTGCCAGCACTTTTCGCCAGGGGGTTGGAGGTAGCACAGATACGCAGTATTTT. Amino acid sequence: CASTFRQGVGGSTDTQYF.

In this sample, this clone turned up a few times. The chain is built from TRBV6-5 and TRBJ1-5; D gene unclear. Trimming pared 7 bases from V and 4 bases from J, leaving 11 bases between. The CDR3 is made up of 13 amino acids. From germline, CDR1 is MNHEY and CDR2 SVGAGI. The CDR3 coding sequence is TGTGCCAGCACCGACGGACTAAATCAGCCCCAGCATTTT. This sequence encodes CASTDGLNQPQHF.

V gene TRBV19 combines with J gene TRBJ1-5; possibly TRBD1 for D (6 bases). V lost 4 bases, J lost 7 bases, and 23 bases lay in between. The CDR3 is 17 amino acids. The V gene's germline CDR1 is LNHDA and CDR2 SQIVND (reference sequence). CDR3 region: CASSRDTGWGSGQPQHF. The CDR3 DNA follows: TGTGCCAGTAGTAGGGACACAGGGTGGGGGTCGGGACAGCCCCAGCATTTT.

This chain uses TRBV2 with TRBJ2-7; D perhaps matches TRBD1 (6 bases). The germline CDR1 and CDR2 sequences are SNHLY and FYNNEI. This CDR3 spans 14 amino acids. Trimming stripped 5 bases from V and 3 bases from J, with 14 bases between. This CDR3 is CASSTGGQGYEQYF. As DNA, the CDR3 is TGTGCCAGCAGTACTGGGGGCCAGGGCTACGAGCAGTACTTC.

CDR3 sequence (DNA): TGTGCCAGCTCATCAGGGGTTAACACTGAAGCTTTCTTT. Its protein product is CASSSGVNTEAFF. The rearrangement links TRBV18 to TRBJ1-1; TRBD1 is a possible D gene (6 bases). The CDR3 spans 13 residues. Germline CDR1 and CDR2: KGHSH and LQKENI. V gave up 5 bases and J gave up 2 bases, with 9 bases separating them. Filled out from reference TRBV18 and TRBJ1-1, the complete variable domain reads NAGVMQNPRHLVRRRGQEARLRCSPMKGHSHVYWYRQLPEEGLKFMVYLQKENIIDESGMPKERFSAEFPKEGPSILRIQQVVRGDSAAYFCASSSGVNTEAFFGQGTRLTVV.

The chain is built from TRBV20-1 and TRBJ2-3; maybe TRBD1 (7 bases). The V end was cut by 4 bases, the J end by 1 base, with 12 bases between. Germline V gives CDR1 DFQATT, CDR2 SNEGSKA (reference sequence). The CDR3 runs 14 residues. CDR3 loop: CSATDREGTDTQYF. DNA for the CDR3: TGCAGTGCTACTGACAGGGAGGGCACAGATACGCAGTATTTT.